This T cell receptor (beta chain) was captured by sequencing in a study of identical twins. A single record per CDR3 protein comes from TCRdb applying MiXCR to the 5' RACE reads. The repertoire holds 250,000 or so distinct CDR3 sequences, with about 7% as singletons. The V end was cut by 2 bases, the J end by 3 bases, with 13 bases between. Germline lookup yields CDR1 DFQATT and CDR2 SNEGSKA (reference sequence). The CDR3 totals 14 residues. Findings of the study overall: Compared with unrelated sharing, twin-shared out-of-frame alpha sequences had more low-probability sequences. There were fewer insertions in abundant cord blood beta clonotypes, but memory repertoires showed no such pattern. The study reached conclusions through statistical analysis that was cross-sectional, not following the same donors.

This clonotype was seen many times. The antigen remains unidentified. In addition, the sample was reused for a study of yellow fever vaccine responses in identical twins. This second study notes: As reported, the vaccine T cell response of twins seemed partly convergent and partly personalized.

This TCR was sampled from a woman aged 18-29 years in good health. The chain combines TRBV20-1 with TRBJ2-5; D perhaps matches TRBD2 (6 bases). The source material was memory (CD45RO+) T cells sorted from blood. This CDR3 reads CSARWASAEETQYF. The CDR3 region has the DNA TGCAGTGCTAGATGGGCTAGCGCTGAAGAGACCCAGTACTTC.